A selection of T cell receptor beta chains follows, all from one sample in a study of blood T cell repertoires in COVID-19. The method was immunoSEQ multiplex PCR; TCRdb's version includes in-frame clones alone and lacks a portion of them. The sample has tens of thousands of clones; approximately 84% are singletons. The specimen was peripheral blood. These receptors were taken from a man in his fifties or sixties with active or convalescent COVID-19. Each CDR3 is given with its conserved first and last residue.

cdr3_aa: CASSSDRAGELFF
v_call: TRBV11-3

cdr3_aa: CASSYLQGSGNTIYF
v_call: TRBV6-5

cdr3_aa: CASSLSIGTGAEAFF
v_call: TRBV27

cdr3_aa: CASSSRMNTEAFF
v_call: TRBV6-2/TRBV6-3

cdr3_aa: CSVGHRDRVHEQYF
v_call: TRBV29-1

cdr3_aa: CASSPLKRGPGEQYF
v_call: TRBV7-2

cdr3_aa: CASSYSNGIGEAFF
v_call: TRBV6-6

cdr3_aa: CAISDRGGEGNNEQFF
v_call: TRBV10-3

cdr3_aa: CASSSGTGTYGYTF
v_call: TRBV27

cdr3_aa: CASSSTGTGIRDTQYF
v_call: TRBV7-2

cdr3_aa: CASSLNRRAFF
v_call: TRBV7-9

cdr3_aa: CASSDDRGLNQPQHF
v_call: TRBV6-6

cdr3_aa: CASSGRERKGTDTQYF
v_call: TRBV5-4

cdr3_aa: CASSVDRGRSGNTIYF
v_call: TRBV9

cdr3_aa: CASSRIQGVTDTQYF
v_call: TRBV4-3

cdr3_aa: CASPLGETTNYGYTF
v_call: TRBV11-1

cdr3_aa: CASSPPGGPQETQYF
v_call: TRBV18

cdr3_aa: CASSSGTKAGELFF
v_call: TRBV6-5

cdr3_aa: CASRPGQGPASGNTIYF
v_call: TRBV5-1

cdr3_aa: CASSRRAGSEQYF
v_call: TRBV6-5

cdr3_aa: CASSQERTRDTDTQYF
v_call: TRBV4-3

cdr3_aa: CASSQAGEGSPSQPQHF
v_call: TRBV4-2

cdr3_aa: CASSLGHRSSYNEQFF
v_call: TRBV5-6

cdr3_aa: CASSPRGARTDTQYF
v_call: TRBV13

cdr3_aa: CASGPQVRSYGYTF
v_call: TRBV6-2/TRBV6-3

cdr3_aa: CASSQPLRGGSYNEQFF
v_call: TRBV4-1

cdr3_aa: CASSQRTGRVFF
v_call: TRBV4-2

cdr3_aa: CATSRIPDRGLYEQYF
v_call: TRBV15

cdr3_aa: CASSRGQGFGPQHF
v_call: TRBV19

cdr3_aa: CASSSGTGGGYTF
v_call: TRBV11-3

cdr3_aa: CSVEMRESTDTQYF
v_call: TRBV29-1

cdr3_aa: CASSLTDSGNTIYF
v_call: TRBV5-5

cdr3_aa: CASSPWTGELNTEAFF
v_call: TRBV7-8

cdr3_aa: CASSVTAGRIYNEQFF
v_call: TRBV5-6

cdr3_aa: CASSLAQRSGWNTGELFF
v_call: TRBV7-6

cdr3_aa: CASSQETGVAKNIQYF
v_call: TRBV4-2

cdr3_aa: CASSQETYEQYF
v_call: TRBV3-1/TRBV3-2

cdr3_aa: CAIRNLAEETQYF
v_call: TRBV10-3

cdr3_aa: CASSPTGQAYGYTF
v_call: TRBV18

cdr3_aa: CASSLDRQGQKLFF
v_call: TRBV11-2

cdr3_aa: CASSVGDRGSPLHF
v_call: TRBV9

cdr3_aa: CASSKNSGLDTEAFF
v_call: TRBV21-1